One T cell receptor beta chain is described in this entry. Its antigen is still unknown. CD4+ T cells that had been cultured provided DNA sequenced with the Oncomine TCR Beta short-read assay. Genomic DNA was isolated from cultured CD4+ T cells. TCRdb analysed the PCR reads with MiXCR anew, one entry per CDR3 protein. The sample includes about 14,000 distinct CDR3 sequences, approximately 52% seen only once; the top ten take about 8.8%. The sample originates from a study of vaccination and CD4 T cells after COVID-19. About the research overall: Six male and four female convalescents took part, two of them Hispanic. A median of around 70 days (range 14 to 241) separated dose two from the taking of post-vaccine samples. Study-level results: Median SARS-CoV-2-reactive clonotype numbers went up from roughly 19 to 38, but not significantly.

Noted treatment: 10-day PBMC culture with coronavirus spike peptide pools or control peptides (ViraFEST assay). The sequencing input was CD4+ T cells from blood, cultured in vitro. The receptor was isolated from a human donor who had recovered from COVID-19.

The DNA for the CDR3 is TGCGCCAGCAGTCAATCCCCTCGACAGGGAGAGAGGTACGAGCAGTACTTC. Protein: CASSQSPRQGERYEQYF. The gene calls are TRBV23-1 and TRBJ2-7; 7 bases fit TRBD1. TRBV23-1 is annotated as an ORF whose role is uncertain. V lost 0 bases, J lost 4 bases, and 12 bases stayed unmatched. This CDR3 is built from 17 residues.